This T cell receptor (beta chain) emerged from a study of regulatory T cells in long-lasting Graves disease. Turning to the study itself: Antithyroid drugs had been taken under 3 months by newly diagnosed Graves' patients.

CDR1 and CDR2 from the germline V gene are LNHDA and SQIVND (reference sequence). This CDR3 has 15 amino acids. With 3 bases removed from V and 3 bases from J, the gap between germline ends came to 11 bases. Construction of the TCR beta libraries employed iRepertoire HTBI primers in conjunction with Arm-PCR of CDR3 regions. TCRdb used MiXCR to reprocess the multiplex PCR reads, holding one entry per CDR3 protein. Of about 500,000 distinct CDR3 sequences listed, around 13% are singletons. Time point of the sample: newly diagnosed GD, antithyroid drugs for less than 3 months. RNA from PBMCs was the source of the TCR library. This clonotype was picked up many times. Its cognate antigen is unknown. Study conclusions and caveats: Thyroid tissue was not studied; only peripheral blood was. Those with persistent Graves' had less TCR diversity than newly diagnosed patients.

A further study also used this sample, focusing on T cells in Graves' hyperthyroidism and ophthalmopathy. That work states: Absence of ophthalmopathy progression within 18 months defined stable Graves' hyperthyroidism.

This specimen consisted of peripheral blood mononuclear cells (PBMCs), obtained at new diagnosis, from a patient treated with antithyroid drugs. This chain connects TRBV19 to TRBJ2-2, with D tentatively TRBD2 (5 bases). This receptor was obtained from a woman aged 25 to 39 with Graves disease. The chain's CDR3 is CASSIPLGDTGELFF. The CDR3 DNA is TGTGCCAGTAGTATTCCCCTCGGGGACACCGGGGAGCTGTTTTTT.